This T cell receptor (beta chain) emerged from a study of T cell responses to AZD1222 COVID-19 vaccine. Points from the study as a whole: Vaccine-associated CD4 TCRs ranged over spike, dominating at 160-218 and 743-854.

Sequencing used immunoSEQ multiplex PCR; TCRdb keeps in-frame clones, though not all of them. The top ten hold about 3.9% of the sample, which has around 200,000 clones, 93% seen once. CDR1 and CDR2 from the germline V gene are MNHNY and SVGAGI (reference sequence). The CDR3 totals 13 residues. Trimming pared 6 bases from V and 1 base from J, leaving 9 bases between. Note on this clone: Its antigen is unidentified.

This chain links TRBV6-6 with TRBJ1-1; D remains ambiguous. This TCR was recovered from an adult in good health. The sample consisted of peripheral blood, taken on day 0 of AZD1222 vaccination. CDR3 amino acids: CASRTSQNTEAFF. The CDR3 DNA reads TGTGCCAGCAGAACCTCGCAGAACACTGAAGCTTTCTTT.